These 10 T cell receptor beta chains were sequenced from one sample in a study of OX40 agonist ivuxolimab in advanced cancers. Produced via immunoSEQ multiplex PCR; TCRdb's table is partial and in-frame only. The sample carries approximately 60,000 clones, around 93% recorded once. The sample consisted of CD4+ or CD8+ T cells sorted from blood, taken in a trial of the OX40 agonist ivuxolimab. Every receptor here comes from an adult with an advanced solid tumor such as melanoma, head and neck, liver or kidney cancer.

CDR3 bases: TGTGCCAGCAGTTTACCAGGGGTCAATGAGCAGTTCTTC. It specifies CASSLPGVNEQFF. V usage is TRBV27 and J usage is TRBJ2-1, with a possible D match to TRBD1 (6 bases). The CDR3 contains 13 residues. V lost 2 bases and J lost 6, with 8 bases in between. Germline V gene data show CDR1 as MNHEY and CDR2 as SMNVEV (reference sequence).

This clone has just one count. The CDR3 bases are TGTGCCAGCAGCTTATCCCCGCTAGCGGGGGACAATGAGCAGTTCTTC. Translation gives CASSLSPLAGDNEQFF. The rearrangement joins TRBV11-2 to TRBJ2-1; the match to TRBD2 covers 10 bases. Germline loops: CDR1 SGHAT, CDR2 FQNNGV. V lost 2 bases to trimming and J lost 5 bases; unmatched junction nucleotides: 6. The CDR3 runs 16 residues.

The rearrangement joins TRBV29-1 to TRBJ1-5; D possibly corresponds to TRBD1 (6 bases). V shed 4 bases and J shed 5 bases, with 15 bases lying between them. The length of the CDR3 is 14 residues. Germline lookup yields CDR1 SQVTM and CDR2 ANQGSEA. The CDR3 sequence is CSVGFEGGHQPQHF. CDR3 DNA sequence: TGCAGCGTTGGGTTCGAAGGGGGTCATCAGCCCCAGCATTTT. Full variable domain (rest looked up from reference TRBV29-1 and TRBJ1-5): SAVISQKPSRDICQRGTSLTIQCQVDSQVTMMFWYRQQPGQSLTLIATANQGSEATYESGFVIDKFPISRPNLTFSTLTVSNMSPEDSSIYLCSVGFEGGHQPQHFGDGTRLSIL.

The chain is built from TRBV28 and TRBJ2-7; 11 bases align to TRBD2. The CDR3 has 16 amino acids. The J segment lost 0 bases and the V segment lost 7 bases, leaving 8 bases of the junction unmatched. Germline loops: CDR1 MDHEN, CDR2 SYDVKM. CDR3 region: CASTPGTSGASYEQYF. The CDR3 nucleotides read TGTGCCAGCACCCCCGGGACTAGCGGTGCCTCCTACGAGCAGTACTTC.

This chain joins TRBV21-1 and TRBJ2-1; TRBD2 is the table's D call, not checked against the DNA. TRBV21-1 is a pseudogene. The CDR3 loop spans 19 amino acids. The CDR3 sequence: CASSSSARGGTSSYNEQFF. Here the CDR3 DNA reads TGTGCCAGCAGCAGTTCAGCTAGGGGGGGGACTAGCTCGTACAATGAGCAGTTCTTC.

This chain uses TRBV5-4 with TRBJ2-7; 7 bases fit TRBD1. The CDR3 extends over 17 amino acids. Trimming removed 5 bases from V and 1 base from J; junction bases left unmatched: 15. CDR1 SGHNT and CDR2 YYREEE come from the germline V gene (reference sequence). The CDR3 region is CASRSDRADFGSYEQYF. CDR3 nucleotide sequence: TGTGCCAGCAGATCAGACAGGGCTGATTTCGGGTCCTACGAGCAGTACTTC.

This chain links TRBV7-6 with TRBJ2-5; 8 positions agree with TRBD1. Germline V lookup: CDR1 SGHVS, CDR2 FNYEAQ. The CDR3 is 18 amino acids. The V gene end was trimmed by 3 bases and the J gene end by 5 bases; junction bases not matched to a gene: 17. In DNA, the CDR3 is TGTGCCAGCAGCTTCCCTCATATGGGACAGGAAACAAGGGAGACCCAGTACTTC. It encodes CASSFPHMGQETRETQYF. The full variable domain, completed using reference TRBV7-6 and TRBJ2-5, is GAGVSQSPRYKVTKRGQDVALRCDPISGHVSLYWYRQALGQGPEFLTYFNYEAQQDKSGLPNDRFSAERPEGSISTLTIQRTEQRDSAMYRCASSFPHMGQETRETQYFGPGTRLLVL.

The chain is built from TRBV7-2 and TRBJ2-7; 9 bases are a match to TRBD1. The junction had 5 bases not matched to a gene; V was cut back by 5 bases and J by 3 bases. The CDR3 has 14 amino acids. The germline V gene encodes CDR1 SGHTA and CDR2 FQGNSA. CDR3 bases: TGTGCCAGCAGCCCAGGACAGGGGATCTACGAGCAGTACTTC. Translating it yields CASSPGQGIYEQYF.

The gene calls are TRBV7-3 and TRBJ2-3; TRBD2 might be the D (6 bases). V lost 1 base to trimming and J lost 2 bases, with 13 bases between them. Germline V gene sequence: CDR1 SGHTA, CDR2 FQGTGA. The CDR3 runs to 16 residues. The CDR3 region has the DNA TGTGCCAGCAGCTTAAGATCAAGCGGGCCCACAGATACGCAGTATTTT. Its translation: CASSLRSSGPTDTQYF.

The J gene is TRBJ2-7, the V gene TRBV7-9; 13 bases line up with TRBD2. Germline assignment: CDR1 SEHNR and CDR2 FQNEAQ (reference sequence). The trim removed 1 base at V and 4 bases at J, leaving 4 bases unmatched. CDR3 size: 16 residues. CDR3 residues: CASSLGGLAGRYEQYF. The CDR3, as DNA: TGTGCCAGCAGCTTAGGGGGACTAGCGGGAAGATACGAGCAGTACTTC.